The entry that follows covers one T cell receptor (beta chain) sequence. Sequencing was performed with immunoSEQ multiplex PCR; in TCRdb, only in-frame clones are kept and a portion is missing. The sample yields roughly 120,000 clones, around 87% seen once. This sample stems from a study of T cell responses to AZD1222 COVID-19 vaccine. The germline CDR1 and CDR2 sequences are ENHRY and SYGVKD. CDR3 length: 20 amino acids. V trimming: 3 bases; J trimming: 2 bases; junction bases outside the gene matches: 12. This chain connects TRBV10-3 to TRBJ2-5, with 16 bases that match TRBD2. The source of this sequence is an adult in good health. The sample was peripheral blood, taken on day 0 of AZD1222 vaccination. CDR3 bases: TGTGCCATCAGTGACGGGACTAGCGGGGGGGATTCGCGCCGTCAAGAGACCCAGTACTTC. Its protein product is CAISDGTSGGDSRRQETQYF.